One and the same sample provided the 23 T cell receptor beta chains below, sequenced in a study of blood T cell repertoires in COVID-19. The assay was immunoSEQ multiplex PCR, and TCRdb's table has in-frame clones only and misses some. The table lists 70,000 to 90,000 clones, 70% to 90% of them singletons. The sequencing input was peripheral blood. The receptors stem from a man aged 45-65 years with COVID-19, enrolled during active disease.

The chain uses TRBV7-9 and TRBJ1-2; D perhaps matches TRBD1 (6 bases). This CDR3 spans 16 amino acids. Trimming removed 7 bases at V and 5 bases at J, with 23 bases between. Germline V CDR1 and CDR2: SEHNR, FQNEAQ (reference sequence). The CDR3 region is CASTELEGTSIYGYTF. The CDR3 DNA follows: TGTGCCAGCACCGAGCTAGAGGGGACATCGATATATGGCTACACCTTC.

CDR3 protein: CASRTGYTEAFF. The CDR3 bases are TGTGCCAGCCGGACAGGGTATACTGAAGCTTTCTTT. This chain joins TRBV6-5 and TRBJ1-1; TRBD1 matches at 8 bases. The CDR3 is made up of 12 amino acids. Germline loops: CDR1 MNHEY, CDR2 SVGAGI. Trimming took 8 bases from V and 5 from J; bases not matched to a gene: 4.

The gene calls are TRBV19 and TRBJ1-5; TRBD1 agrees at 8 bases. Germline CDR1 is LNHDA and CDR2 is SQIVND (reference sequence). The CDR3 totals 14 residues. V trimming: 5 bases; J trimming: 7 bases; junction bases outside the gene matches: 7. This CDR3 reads CASSPSDRVQPQHF. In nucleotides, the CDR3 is TGTGCCAGTAGTCCATCGGACAGGGTCCAGCCCCAGCATTTT.

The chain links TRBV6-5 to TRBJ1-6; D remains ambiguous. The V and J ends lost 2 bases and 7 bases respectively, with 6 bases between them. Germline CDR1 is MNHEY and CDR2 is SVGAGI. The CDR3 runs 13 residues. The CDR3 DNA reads TGTGCCAGCAGTTACAGCTGGAATTCACCCCTCCACTTT. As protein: CASSYSWNSPLHF.

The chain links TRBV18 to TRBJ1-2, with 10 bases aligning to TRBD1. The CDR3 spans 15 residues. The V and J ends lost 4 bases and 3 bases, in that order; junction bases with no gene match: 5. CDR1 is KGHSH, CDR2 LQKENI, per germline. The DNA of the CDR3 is TGTGCCAGCTCACTACATGGGACAGGGGACTATGGCTACACCTTC. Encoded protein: CASSLHGTGDYGYTF.

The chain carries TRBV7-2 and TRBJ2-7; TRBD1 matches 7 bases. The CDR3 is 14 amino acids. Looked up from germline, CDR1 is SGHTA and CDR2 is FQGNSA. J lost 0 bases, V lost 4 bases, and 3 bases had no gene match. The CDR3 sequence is CASSSGTVSYEQYF. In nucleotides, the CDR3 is TGTGCCAGCAGCTCCGGGACAGTCTCCTACGAGCAGTACTTC. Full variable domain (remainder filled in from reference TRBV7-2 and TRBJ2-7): GAGVSQSPSNKVTEKGKDVELRCDPISGHTALYWYRQSLGQGLEFLIYFQGNSAPDKSGLPSDRFSAERTGGSVSTLTIQRTQQEDSAVYLCASSSGTVSYEQYFGPGTRLTVT.

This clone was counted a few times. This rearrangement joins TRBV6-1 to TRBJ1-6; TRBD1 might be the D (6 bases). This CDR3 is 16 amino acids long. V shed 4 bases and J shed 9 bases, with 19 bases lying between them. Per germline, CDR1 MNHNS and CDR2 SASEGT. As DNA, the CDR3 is TGTGCCAGCAGTGCCGGTGGGGGGGCGACGGTTTCACCCCTCCACTTT. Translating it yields CASSAGGGATVSPLHF.

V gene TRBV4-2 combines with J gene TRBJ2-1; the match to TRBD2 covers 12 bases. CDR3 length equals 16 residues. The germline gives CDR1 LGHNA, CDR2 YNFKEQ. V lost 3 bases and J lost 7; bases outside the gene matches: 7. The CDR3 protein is CASSQPAGTSGNEQFF. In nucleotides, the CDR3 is TGTGCCAGCAGCCAGCCGGCGGGGACTAGCGGGAATGAGCAGTTCTTC.

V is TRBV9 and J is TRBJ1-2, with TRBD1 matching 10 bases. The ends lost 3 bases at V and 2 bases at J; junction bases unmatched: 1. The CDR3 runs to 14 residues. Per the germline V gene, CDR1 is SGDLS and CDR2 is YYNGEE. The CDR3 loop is CASSEGQGNYGYTF. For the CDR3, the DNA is TGTGCCAGCAGCGAGGGACAGGGGAACTATGGCTACACCTTC.

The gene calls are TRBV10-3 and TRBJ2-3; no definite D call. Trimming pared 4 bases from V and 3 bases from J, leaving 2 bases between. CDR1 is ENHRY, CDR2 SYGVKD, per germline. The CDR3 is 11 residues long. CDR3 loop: CAISATDTQYF. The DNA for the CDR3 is TGTGCCATCAGTGCTACAGATACGCAGTATTTT.

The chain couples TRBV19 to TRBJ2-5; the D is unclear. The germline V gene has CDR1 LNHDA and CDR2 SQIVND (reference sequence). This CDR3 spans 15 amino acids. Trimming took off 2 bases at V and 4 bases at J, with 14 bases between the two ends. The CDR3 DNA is TGTGCCAGTAGTATATACGGTTCACGCGGAGAGACCCAGTACTTC. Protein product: CASSIYGSRGETQYF.

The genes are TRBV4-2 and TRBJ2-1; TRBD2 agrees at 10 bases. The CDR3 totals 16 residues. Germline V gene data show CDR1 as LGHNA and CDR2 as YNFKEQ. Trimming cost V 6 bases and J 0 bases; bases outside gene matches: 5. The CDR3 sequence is CASSLSGRFSYNEQFF. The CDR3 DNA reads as TGTGCCAGCAGTCTTAGCGGGAGGTTCTCCTACAATGAGCAGTTCTTC.

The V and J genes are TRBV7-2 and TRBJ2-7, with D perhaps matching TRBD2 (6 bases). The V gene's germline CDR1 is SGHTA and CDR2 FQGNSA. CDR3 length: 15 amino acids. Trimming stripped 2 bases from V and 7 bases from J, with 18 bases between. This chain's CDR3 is CASSLSYGSFGEQYF. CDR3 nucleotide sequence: TGTGCCAGCAGCTTATCGTACGGGAGTTTCGGGGAGCAGTACTTC.

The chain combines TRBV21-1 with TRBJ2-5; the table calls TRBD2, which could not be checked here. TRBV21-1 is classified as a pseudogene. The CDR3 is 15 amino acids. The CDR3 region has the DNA TGTGCCAGCAGAAGTAGCGTGGTGAACAAAGAGACCCAGTACTTC. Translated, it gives CASRSSVVNKETQYF.

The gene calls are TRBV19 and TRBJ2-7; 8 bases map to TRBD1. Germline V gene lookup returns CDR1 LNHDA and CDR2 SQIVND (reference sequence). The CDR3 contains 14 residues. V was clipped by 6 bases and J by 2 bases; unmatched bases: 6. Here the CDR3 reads CASSPGQVPYEQYF. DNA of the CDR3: TGTGCCAGTAGCCCGGGACAGGTCCCCTACGAGCAGTACTTC.

The CDR3 DNA sequence: TGTGCCTGGAGCCTGACCCACAGCGGCCTCATGGATACGCAGTATTTT. This encodes CAWSLTHSGLMDTQYF. This chain links TRBV30 with TRBJ2-3, with D possibly matching TRBD2 (5 bases). This CDR3 region has 16 residues. Germline assignment: CDR1 GTSNPN and CDR2 SVGIG (reference sequence). V lost 3 bases to trimming and J lost 6 bases, with 22 bases between them.

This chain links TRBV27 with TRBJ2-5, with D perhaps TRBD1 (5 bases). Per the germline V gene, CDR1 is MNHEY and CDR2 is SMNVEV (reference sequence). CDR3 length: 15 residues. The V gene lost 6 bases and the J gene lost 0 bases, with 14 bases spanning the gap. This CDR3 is CASSSLLGHQETQYF. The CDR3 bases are TGTGCCAGCAGCTCCCTTCTGGGGCACCAAGAGACCCAGTACTTC.

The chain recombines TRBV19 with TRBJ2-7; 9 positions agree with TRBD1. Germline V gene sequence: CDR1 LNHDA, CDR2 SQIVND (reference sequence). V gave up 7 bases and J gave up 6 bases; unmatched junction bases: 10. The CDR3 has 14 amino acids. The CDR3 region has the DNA TGTGCCAGTAAGTTCGGGACAGGGACGGGCGAGCAGTACTTC. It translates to CASKFGTGTGEQYF.

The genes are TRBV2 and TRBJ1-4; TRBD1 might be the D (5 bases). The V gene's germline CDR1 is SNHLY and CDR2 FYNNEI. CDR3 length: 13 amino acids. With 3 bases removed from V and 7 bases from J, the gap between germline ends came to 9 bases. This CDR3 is CASSDGRVEKLFF. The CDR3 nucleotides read TGTGCCAGCAGTGATGGCAGGGTTGAAAAACTGTTTTTT.

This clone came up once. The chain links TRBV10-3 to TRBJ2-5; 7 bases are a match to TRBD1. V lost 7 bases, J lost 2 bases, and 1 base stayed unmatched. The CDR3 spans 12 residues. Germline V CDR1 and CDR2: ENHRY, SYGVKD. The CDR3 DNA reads TGTGCCATCACGGGACAGCAAGAGACCCAGTACTTC. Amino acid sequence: CAITGQQETQYF.

The CDR3 region is CASSSTGGTNTGELFF. The DNA of the CDR3 is TGCGCCAGCAGCTCGACAGGGGGAACGAACACCGGGGAGCTGTTTTTT. The chain carries TRBV5-1 and TRBJ2-2, with TRBD1 matching 9 bases. From germline, CDR1 is SGHRS and CDR2 YFSETQ. Germline trimming cut 3 bases from V and 0 bases from J; bases unmatched to any gene: 3. This CDR3 comprises 16 residues.

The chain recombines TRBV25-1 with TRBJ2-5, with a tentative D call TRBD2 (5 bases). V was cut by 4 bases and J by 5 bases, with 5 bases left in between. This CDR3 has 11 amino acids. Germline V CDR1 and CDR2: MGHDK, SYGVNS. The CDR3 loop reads CASSVAETQYF. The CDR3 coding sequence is TGTGCCAGCAGTGTAGCGGAGACCCAGTACTTC.

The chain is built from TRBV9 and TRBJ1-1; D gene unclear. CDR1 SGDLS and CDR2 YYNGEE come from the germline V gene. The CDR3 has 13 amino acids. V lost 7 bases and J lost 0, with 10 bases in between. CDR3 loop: CASASGLNTEAFF. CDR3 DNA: TGTGCCAGCGCGTCGGGGTTGAACACTGAAGCTTTCTTT.